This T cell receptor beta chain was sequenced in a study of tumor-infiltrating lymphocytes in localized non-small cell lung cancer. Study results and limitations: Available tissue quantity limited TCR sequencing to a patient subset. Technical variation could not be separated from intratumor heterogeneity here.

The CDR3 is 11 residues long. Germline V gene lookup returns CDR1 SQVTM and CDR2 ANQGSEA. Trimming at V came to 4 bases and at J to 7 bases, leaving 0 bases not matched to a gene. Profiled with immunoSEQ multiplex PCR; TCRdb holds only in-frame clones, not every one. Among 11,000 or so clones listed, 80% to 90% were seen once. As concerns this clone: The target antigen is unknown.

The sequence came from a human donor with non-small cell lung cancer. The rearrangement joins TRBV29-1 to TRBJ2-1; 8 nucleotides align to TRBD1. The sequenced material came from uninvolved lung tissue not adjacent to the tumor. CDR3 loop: CSVGQGNEQFF. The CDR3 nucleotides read TGCAGCGTTGGACAGGGGAATGAGCAGTTCTTC.